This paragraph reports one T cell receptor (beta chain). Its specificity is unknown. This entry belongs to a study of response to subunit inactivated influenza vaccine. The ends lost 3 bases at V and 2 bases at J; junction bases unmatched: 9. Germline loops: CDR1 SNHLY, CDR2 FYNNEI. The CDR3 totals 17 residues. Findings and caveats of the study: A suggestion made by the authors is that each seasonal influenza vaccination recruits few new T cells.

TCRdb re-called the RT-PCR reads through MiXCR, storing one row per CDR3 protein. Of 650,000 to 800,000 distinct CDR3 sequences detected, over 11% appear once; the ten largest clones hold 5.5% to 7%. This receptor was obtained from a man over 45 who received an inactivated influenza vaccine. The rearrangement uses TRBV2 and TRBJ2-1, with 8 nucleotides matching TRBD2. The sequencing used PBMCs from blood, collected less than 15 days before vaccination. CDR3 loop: CASSEVGAGGTYNEQFF. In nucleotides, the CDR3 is TGTGCCAGCAGTGAGGTTGGGGCGGGAGGAACCTACAATGAGCAGTTCTTC. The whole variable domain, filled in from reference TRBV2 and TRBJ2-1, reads EPEVTQTPSHQVTQMGQEVILRCVPISNHLYFYWYRQILGQKVEFLVSFYNNEISEKSEIFDDQFSVERPDGSNFTLKIRSTKLEDSAMYFCASSEVGAGGTYNEQFFGPGTRLTVL.